This passage covers 9 T cell receptor beta chains from one sample sequenced in a study of T-cell memory formation after mild COVID-19. A single record per CDR3 protein comes from TCRdb applying MiXCR to the 5' RACE reads. This sample carries fewer than 700,000 distinct CDR3 sequences, less than 25% of them seen once, and the ten largest clones take around 8.4%. Sequences were obtained from PBMCs or a T cell subset sorted from them (not recorded which). The receptors were gathered from an adult woman who had mild COVID-19 (a few samples of this study predate the infection). Cell type and time point are not known.

This chain joins TRBV24-1 and TRBJ2-5, with TRBD1 as a possible D gene (8 bases). Germline V gene lookup returns CDR1 KGHDR and CDR2 SFDVKD. Trimming removed 1 base at V and 4 bases at J, with 12 bases between. The CDR3 runs to 15 residues. The CDR3 spells CATSDFNRGGETQYF. The CDR3 nucleotides read TGTGCCACCAGTGATTTCAACAGGGGGGGAGAGACCCAGTACTTC.

The sample holds a few counts of this clonotype. The chain carries TRBV7-9 and TRBJ2-5, with a possible D match to TRBD1 (5 bases). The length of the CDR3 is 16 residues. CDR1 is SEHNR and CDR2 is FQNEAQ in the germline V gene (reference sequence). Trimming shortened V by 4 bases and J by 0 bases, and 15 bases separated the two germline ends. The CDR3 bases are TGTGCCAGCAGCTCGTCACCCGCAGGGTACCAAGAGACCCAGTACTTC. Translated: CASSSSPAGYQETQYF. Full variable domain (outside the CDR3, taken from reference TRBV7-9 and TRBJ2-5): DTGVSQNPRHKITKRGQNVTFRCDPISEHNRLYWYRQTLGQGPEFLTYFQNEAQLEKSRLLSDRFSAERPKGSFSTLEIQRTEQGDSAMYLCASSSSPAGYQETQYFGPGTRLLVL.

This clonotype showed up just a few times. This chain uses TRBV15 with TRBJ2-1, with a weak D call TRBD1 (7 bases). This CDR3 has 16 amino acids. Germline V gene sequence: CDR1 LNHNV, CDR2 YYDKDF (reference sequence). Trimming pared 7 bases from V and 2 bases from J, leaving 18 bases between. The CDR3 region has the DNA TGTGCCACCAAGATCGCGGGGCAGGGGGCCTACAATGAGCAGTTCTTC. Its protein product is CATKIAGQGAYNEQFF.

The gene calls are TRBV19 and TRBJ2-3; TRBD1 might be the D (5 bases). Looked up from germline, CDR1 is LNHDA and CDR2 is SQIVND (reference sequence). The CDR3 consists of 14 residues. Deletions cut 9 bases from V and 0 bases from J, with 13 bases between. The CDR3 region has the DNA TGTGCCAGCCAATTCAGGGCTAGCACAGATACGCAGTATTTT. Translation: CASQFRASTDTQYF.

The J gene is TRBJ1-1, the V gene TRBV14; tentative D call: TRBD1 (5 bases). V dropped 4 bases and J dropped 5 bases, with 26 bases sitting between them. This CDR3 comprises 18 residues. Germline-derived CDR1 and CDR2 are SGHDN and FVKESK. The CDR3: CASSPPTFGGTPVTEAFF. Written as DNA, the CDR3 is TGTGCCAGCAGCCCGCCCACGTTCGGGGGTACCCCGGTGACTGAAGCTTTCTTT.

V is TRBV12-5 and J is TRBJ2-1; weak D call: TRBD2 (6 bases). The CDR3 is made up of 14 amino acids. The V end was cut by 2 bases, the J end by 6 bases, with 11 bases between. From germline, CDR1 is LGHNT and CDR2 FRNRAP. The CDR3 nucleotides read TGTGCTAGTGGTTTGTTTGTGGGACTCAATGAGCAGTTCTTC. Amino acid sequence: CASGLFVGLNEQFF.

This clonotype came up a few times. The chain couples TRBV6-1 to TRBJ1-1; TRBD1 matches at 11 bases. Germline CDR1 MNHNS, CDR2 SASEGT. The V gene end was trimmed by 5 bases and the J gene end by 3 bases; junction bases not matched to a gene: 11. There are 17 residues in the CDR3. DNA of the CDR3: TGTGCCAGCAGTCCCCGGACAGGGGGCCGCCTGCACACTGAAGCTTTCTTT. Protein product: CASSPRTGGRLHTEAFF.

The chain combines TRBV7-3 with TRBJ2-5; possibly TRBD2 for D (5 bases). The V end was cut by 2 bases, the J end by 1 base, with 11 bases between. The CDR3 contains 15 residues. Germline CDR1 SGHTA, CDR2 FQGTGA. The CDR3 protein is CASSLGGLPQETQYF. CDR3 nucleotides: TGTGCCAGCAGCTTAGGCGGACTGCCCCAAGAGACCCAGTACTTC.

The table lists this clonotype with a few counts. This chain links TRBV6-1 with TRBJ2-4, with D unclear. CDR1 is MNHNS, CDR2 SASEGT, per germline. With 7 bases removed from V and 8 bases from J, the gap between germline ends came to 12 bases. The CDR3 has 12 amino acids. The CDR3 is CASKKERDIQYF. The CDR3 DNA follows: TGTGCCAGCAAAAAGGAGAGAGACATTCAGTACTTC.